This entry concerns a single T cell receptor (beta chain). The same CDR3 can be traced to other DNA sequences in this sample. This specimen comes from a study of blood T cell repertoires in COVID-19. The wider study: There were acute and convalescent COVID-19 samples, and they came from the United States, Italy and Spain.

Germline V lookup: CDR1 MNHEY, CDR2 SVGAGI. The V end was cut by 2 bases, the J end by 1 base, with 6 bases between. This CDR3 has 14 amino acids. The table came from immunoSEQ multiplex PCR; TCRdb's copy has only in-frame clones and leaves some out. The sample gives 230,000 or so clones, around 83% of which show up once; approximately 8.6% is in the top ten. V and J are TRBV6-5 and TRBJ1-5; no firm D call. The sample taken for sequencing was peripheral blood. This clonotype originated in a man aged 40-49 years with active or convalescent COVID-19. CDR3 sequence: CASSYGQSNQPQHF. The CDR3 nucleotides read TGTGCCAGCAGTTACGGCCAGAGCAATCAGCCCCAGCATTTT.